The 23 T cell receptor beta chains below come from one sample, sequenced in a study of blood T cell repertoires in COVID-19. Sequencing used immunoSEQ multiplex PCR; TCRdb keeps in-frame clones, though not all of them. The table shows 130,000 to 150,000 clones, with about 76% occurring only once. The specimen sequenced was peripheral blood. All receptors come from a woman in her sixties or seventies with COVID-19, enrolled during active disease.

This chain links TRBV9 with TRBJ1-6; possible D gene TRBD1, 6 bases. V lost 5 bases to trimming and J lost 2 bases, with 14 bases between them. Germline V CDR1 and CDR2: SGDLS, YYNGEE. There are 16 residues in the CDR3. CDR3 coding DNA: TGTGCCAGCAGTGATACAGGGATGACCTATAATTCACCCCTCCACTTT. Translating gives CASSDTGMTYNSPLHF.

The chain's CDR3 is CASYRDRLQDTQYF. CDR3 in DNA: TGTGCCAGCTACCGGGACAGGCTTCAAGATACGCAGTATTTT. The V gene is TRBV6-5, the J gene TRBJ2-3, with TRBD1 identical over 8 bases. The V and J ends lost 8 bases and 5 bases, in that order; junction bases with no gene match: 9. This CDR3 has 14 residues. From germline, CDR1 is MNHEY and CDR2 SVGAGI.

The V gene is TRBV27, the J gene TRBJ1-4; a possible D gene is TRBD1 (5 bases). CDR1 is MNHEY, CDR2 SMNVEV, per germline (reference sequence). Deletions cut 4 bases from V and 7 bases from J, with 16 bases between. This CDR3 spans 15 amino acids. The CDR3, as DNA: TGTGCCAGCAGTTCGTCTCAGGGTAACGGTGAAAAACTGTTTTTT. Translated, it gives CASSSSQGNGEKLFF.

This clone has just a few counts. The chain employs TRBV7-9 and TRBJ2-5; D perhaps matches TRBD1 (5 bases). Germline lookup yields CDR1 SEHNR and CDR2 FQNEAQ (reference sequence). With 5 bases removed from V and 6 bases from J, the gap between germline ends came to 16 bases. CDR3 length: 14 residues. The CDR3 reads CASSPQGALQTQYF. CDR3 DNA sequence: TGTGCCAGCAGCCCCCAGGGCGCCCTGCAGACCCAGTACTTC.

This clone was seen once. The CDR3 protein is CASSLLGDTQYF. CDR3 sequence (DNA): TGTGCCAGCAGCTTACTCGGAGATACGCAGTATTTT. J is TRBJ2-3 and V is TRBV7-2, with D unresolved. Per germline, CDR1 SGHTA and CDR2 FQGNSA. V was pared by 2 bases and J by 5 bases, with 5 bases between. This CDR3 region has 12 residues.

This clone was observed a single time. This rearrangement joins TRBV18 to TRBJ2-2; 9 positions agree with TRBD1. Germline V CDR1 and CDR2: KGHSH, LQKENI. The V gene end was trimmed by 3 bases and the J gene end by 6 bases; junction bases not matched to a gene: 14. CDR3 size: 18 residues. The CDR3: CASSPLTTGGLYSGELFF. CDR3 nucleotides: TGTGCCAGCTCACCCCTAACAACAGGGGGCCTTTATTCCGGGGAGCTGTTTTTT.

The genes are TRBV6-1 and TRBJ2-7; TRBD1 might be the D (5 bases). V was clipped by 3 bases and J by 3 bases, with 21 bases between them. Germline V gene lookup returns CDR1 MNHNS and CDR2 SASEGT. CDR3 length: 17 residues. CDR3 in amino acids: CASSESLQGPFGYEQYF. In DNA, the CDR3 is TGTGCCAGCAGTGAGTCTCTGCAGGGCCCATTTGGCTACGAGCAGTACTTC.

This chain connects TRBV7-8 to TRBJ1-1, with D tentatively TRBD1 (5 bases). Germline CDR1 is SGHVS and CDR2 is FQNEAQ. V was pared by 4 bases and J by 8 bases, with 14 bases between. The CDR3 totals 13 residues. The CDR3 nucleotides read TGTGCCAGCAGCTCAATCACCCGGACAGAAGCTTTCTTT. This sequence encodes CASSSITRTEAFF.

The chain couples TRBV27 to TRBJ1-5, with no clear D. V was shortened by 5 bases and J by 2 bases, with 13 bases between the two germline ends. The CDR3 length is 15 residues. Germline values: CDR1 MNHEY, CDR2 SMNVEV (reference sequence). In DNA form, the CDR3 reads TGTGCCAGCAGTGCCGGGAGTCGCGGCAATCAGCCCCAGCATTTT. Translation: CASSAGSRGNQPQHF.

V and J are TRBV6-1 and TRBJ2-3; D might be TRBD1 (5 bases). CDR1 is MNHNS and CDR2 is SASEGT in the germline V gene. The CDR3 length is 14 residues. V was pared by 4 bases and J by 0 bases, with 8 bases between. The DNA for the CDR3 is TGTGCCAGCAGTGCTGGACACAGCACAGATACGCAGTATTTT. Its translation is CASSAGHSTDTQYF.

This chain connects TRBV12-3 or TRBV12-4 to TRBJ1-2; D remains ambiguous. The CDR3 spans 13 residues. Trimming took off 6 bases at V and 6 bases at J, with 14 bases between the two ends. CDR3 residues: CASSQSAGNGYTF. The CDR3 DNA sequence: TGTGCCAGCAGCCAAAGTGCAGGAAATGGCTACACCTTC.

This chain uses TRBV11-2 with TRBJ1-2; tentatively, D is TRBD1 (6 bases). The CDR3 covers 13 residues. Trimming cost V 5 bases and J 1 base, with 8 bases left between them. In germline, CDR1 is SGHAT, CDR2 FQNNGV. For the CDR3, the DNA is TGTGCCAGCAGCCAGGACAGTAACTATGGCTACACCTTC. The encoded protein is CASSQDSNYGYTF.

The chain has TRBV7-8 and TRBJ1-1; weak D call: TRBD1 (6 bases). Germline CDR1 SGHVS, CDR2 FQNEAQ. This CDR3 has 14 residues. V shed 3 bases and J shed 1 base, with 9 bases lying between them. CDR3 sequence: CASSFTGKNTEAFF. CDR3 nucleotide sequence: TGTGCCAGCAGCTTTACAGGGAAGAACACTGAAGCTTTCTTT.

This clone has more than one count but fewer than ten. This chain joins TRBV12-2 and TRBJ2-7; TRBD2 is taken as the D call from the table, unchecked against the DNA. TRBV12-2 is an annotated pseudogene. This CDR3 contains 16 residues. DNA of the CDR3: TGTGCAAGTCGCTTAGGAGTTCGACCGCGGCCCCCCCTTAAGTACTTC. It yields the protein CASRLGVRPRPPLKYF.

This clone was observed many times. The chain carries TRBV2 and TRBJ1-6; 8 positions agree with TRBD1. The CDR3 has 14 amino acids. J lost 8 bases, V lost 4 bases, and 4 bases had no gene match. Germline CDR1 and CDR2: SNHLY and FYNNEI. The CDR3 bases are TGTGCCAGCAGTGCCAGACAGGGGTATTCACCCCTCCACTTT. Translated, it gives CASSARQGYSPLHF.

The chain is built from TRBV20-1 and TRBJ2-1; unclear D gene. The CDR3 is 11 amino acids. Germline loops: CDR1 DFQATT, CDR2 SNEGSKA (reference sequence). V lost 5 bases and J lost 6, with 8 bases in between. The CDR3: CSAQLSNEQFF. For the CDR3, the DNA is TGCAGTGCTCAATTGAGCAATGAGCAGTTCTTC.

The chain couples TRBV5-4 to TRBJ2-3, with D possibly TRBD2 on 6 matching bases. V was clipped by 4 bases and J by 0 bases, with 18 bases between them. This CDR3 has 17 residues. Germline V gene sequence: CDR1 SGHNT, CDR2 YYREEE (reference sequence). DNA for the CDR3: TGTGCCAGCAGCCTTGGGGGTAGCGGCGCTAGCACAGATACGCAGTATTTT. It specifies CASSLGGSGASTDTQYF.

This clone was recorded a few times. This chain uses TRBV2 with TRBJ1-3; D is uncertain. Deletions cut 2 bases from V and 4 bases from J, with 3 bases between. The length of the CDR3 is 12 residues. Germline V gene sequence: CDR1 SNHLY, CDR2 FYNNEI. The CDR3 reads CASSEQGNTIYF. CDR3 DNA: TGTGCCAGCAGTGAACAGGGAAACACCATATATTTT.

V is TRBV6-5 and J is TRBJ2-1; unclear D gene. This CDR3 spans 14 amino acids. Trimming left V 6 bases short and J 6 bases short, with 15 bases between. CDR1 and CDR2 (germline): MNHEY, SVGAGI. CDR3 in amino acids: CASSTFGQSNEQFF. Here the CDR3 DNA reads TGTGCCAGCAGCACCTTTGGGCAGTCCAATGAGCAGTTCTTC.

The DNA of the CDR3 is TGTGCCAGCAGCTCACCCCCGGGACAGGGGTACACCGGGGAGCTGTTTTTT. It codes for CASSSPPGQGYTGELFF. V and J are TRBV5-4 and TRBJ2-2; 10 nucleotides align to TRBD1. This CDR3 contains 17 residues. The germline CDR1 and CDR2 sequences are SGHNT and YYREEE (reference sequence). J was trimmed by 3 bases and V by 3 bases; bases with no gene match: 8.

This chain uses TRBV2 with TRBJ2-2; D is unclear. V was trimmed by 5 bases and J by 1 base, leaving 5 bases between them. There are 13 residues in the CDR3. CDR1 and CDR2 from the germline V gene are SNHLY and FYNNEI. CDR3 coding DNA: TGTGCCAGCAGTACAGAGAACACCGGGGAGCTGTTTTTT. The encoded protein is CASSTENTGELFF.

CDR3 sequence reads: CASSIGLPQPDTQYF. CDR3 DNA sequence: TGTGCCAGCAGTATTGGACTGCCCCAGCCGGATACGCAGTATTTT. This rearrangement joins TRBV6-6 to TRBJ2-3; tentative D call: TRBD2 (5 bases). The V gene lost 5 bases and the J gene lost 6 bases, with 18 bases spanning the gap. CDR1 is MNHNY and CDR2 is SVGAGI in the germline V gene (reference sequence). CDR3 size: 15 residues.

The chain joins TRBV7-2 to TRBJ1-6; 11 nucleotides line up with TRBD1. V lost 2 bases and J lost 10; bases outside the gene matches: 13. This CDR3 spans 18 amino acids. In germline, CDR1 is SGHTA, CDR2 FQGNSA. CDR3 sequence (DNA): TGTGCCAGCAGCTTATGGGGCGGACAGGGGGCGCGAGGATCACCCCTCCACTTT. Amino acids: CASSLWGGQGARGSPLHF.